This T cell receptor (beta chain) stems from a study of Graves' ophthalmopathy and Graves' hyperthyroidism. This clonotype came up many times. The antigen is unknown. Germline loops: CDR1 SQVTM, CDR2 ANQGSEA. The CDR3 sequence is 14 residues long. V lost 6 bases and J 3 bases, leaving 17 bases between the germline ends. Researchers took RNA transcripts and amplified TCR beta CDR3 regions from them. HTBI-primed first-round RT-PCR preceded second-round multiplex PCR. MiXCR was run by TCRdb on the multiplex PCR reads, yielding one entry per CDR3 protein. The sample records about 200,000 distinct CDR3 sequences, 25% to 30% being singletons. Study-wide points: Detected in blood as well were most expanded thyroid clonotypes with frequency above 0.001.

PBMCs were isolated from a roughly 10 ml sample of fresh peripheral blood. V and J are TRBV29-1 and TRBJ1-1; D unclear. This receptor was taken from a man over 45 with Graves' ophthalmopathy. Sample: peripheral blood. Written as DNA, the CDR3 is TGCAGCGTCCGCGCTCAAATCGGGGACACTGAAGCTTTCTTT. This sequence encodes CSVRAQIGDTEAFF.